What follows describes a single T cell receptor (beta chain). Other DNA sequences in this specimen translate into the identical CDR3. This record belongs to a study of control samples from healthy donors and cancer patients. TCRdb keeps only in-frame clones here, not all; method: immunoSEQ multiplex PCR. Of approximately 140,000 clones listed, about 90% were seen once; the top ten hold around 7.3%. There are 15 residues in the CDR3. In germline, CDR1 is LGHNA, CDR2 YSLEER. V was pared by 1 base and J by 3 bases, with 12 bases between. This receptor was obtained from a man between 18 and 29 years old in good health. The source material was blood. V is TRBV4-3 and J is TRBJ1-2, with D hard to call. This chain's CDR3 is CASSQARGGDYGYTF. The CDR3 nucleotides are TGCGCCAGCAGCCAAGCGCGGGGTGGCGACTATGGCTACACCTTC.